One and the same sample provided the 27 T cell receptor beta chains below, sequenced in a study of Ad26.COV2.S vaccination and SARS-CoV-2 variants. Sequencing used immunoSEQ multiplex PCR; TCRdb keeps in-frame clones, though not all of them. This repertoire shows 180,000 or so clones, roughly 85% found once; its top ten account for around 6.3%. Sequences were derived from peripheral blood, sampled after recovery from COVID-19. The origin of the receptors is a human donor who had recovered from COVID-19.

DNA for the CDR3: TGTGCCAGCAGCTTATCCGGCATCCAAGAGACCCAGTACTTC. As protein: CASSLSGIQETQYF. V gene TRBV7-2 combines with J gene TRBJ2-5; D is undetermined. The germline V gene has CDR1 SGHTA and CDR2 FQGNSA. V was cut by 2 bases and J by 1 base, with 8 bases left in between. The CDR3 sequence is 14 residues long.

This clone was found once. The chain combines TRBV7-3 with TRBJ1-2, with 9 bases that match TRBD1. J gave up 8 bases and V 0 bases, and 7 bases lay outside the gene matches. The CDR3 extends over 15 amino acids. Germline-derived CDR1 and CDR2 are SGHTA and FQGTGA. The DNA for the CDR3 is TGTGCCAGCAGCTTAACCGGGACAGGGCTAGGGGGCTACACCTTC. Amino acid sequence: CASSLTGTGLGGYTF. The whole variable domain, filled in from reference TRBV7-3 and TRBJ1-2, reads GAGVSQTPSNKVTEKGKYVELRCDPISGHTALYWYRQSLGQGPEFLIYFQGTGAADDSGLPNDRFFAVRPEGSVSTLKIQRTERGDSAVYLCASSLTGTGLGGYTFGSGTRLTVV.

This chain uses TRBV4-1 with TRBJ2-1; 11 positions match TRBD1. V trimming: 4 bases; J trimming: 7 bases; junction bases outside the gene matches: 9. CDR3 size: 16 residues. Per germline, CDR1 MGHRA and CDR2 YSYEKL. The CDR3 nucleotides are TGCGCCAGCAGCCTAATCCGGGGACAGGGGGTGAATGAGCAGTTCTTC. It encodes CASSLIRGQGVNEQFF.

The rearrangement uses TRBV7-2 and TRBJ2-2, with D tentatively TRBD1 or TRBD2 (5 bases each). This CDR3 spans 15 amino acids. Trimming pared 3 bases from V and 3 bases from J, leaving 11 bases between. Germline V gives CDR1 SGHTA, CDR2 FQGNSA. CDR3 residues: CASSLGVRYTGELFF. DNA of the CDR3: TGTGCCAGCAGCTTGGGGGTACGGTACACCGGGGAGCTGTTTTTT.

The chain couples TRBV4-2 to TRBJ1-2; weak D call: TRBD1 (5 bases). This CDR3 spans 14 amino acids. The V and J ends lost 0 bases and 2 bases respectively, with 7 bases between them. Germline assignment: CDR1 LGHNA and CDR2 YNFKEQ. CDR3 coding DNA: TGTGCCAGCAGCCAAGATCGGACAAACTATGGCTACACCTTC. As protein: CASSQDRTNYGYTF.

The J gene is TRBJ2-7, the V gene TRBV5-6; D not resolved. Germline-derived CDR1 and CDR2 are SGHDT and YYEEEE. V dropped 2 bases and J dropped 2 bases, with 5 bases sitting between them. The CDR3 has 12 residues. The CDR3 DNA reads TGTGCCAGCAGCTTCATGACCTACGAGCAGTACTTC. It is translated as CASSFMTYEQYF.

The chain carries TRBV28 and TRBJ1-4, with TRBD1 matching 8 bases. The V segment lost 6 bases and the J segment 7 bases; nucleotides outside the gene matches: 10. This CDR3 is 15 amino acids long. The germline gives CDR1 MDHEN, CDR2 SYDVKM. CDR3: CASSPGQGGREKLFF. CDR3 nucleotide sequence: TGTGCCAGCAGCCCCGGACAGGGAGGCCGTGAAAAACTGTTTTTT.

The CDR3 is CASQDRSDSYEQYF. CDR3 DNA sequence: TGTGCCAGCCAAGACAGGTCCGACTCCTACGAGCAGTACTTC. The chain has TRBV19 and TRBJ2-7; a possible D gene is TRBD1 (6 bases). The CDR3 covers 14 residues. V was trimmed by 9 bases and J by 0 bases, leaving 15 bases between them. CDR1 and CDR2 from the germline V gene are LNHDA and SQIVND (reference sequence).

The V gene is TRBV28, the J gene TRBJ1-2; D gene unclear. The CDR3 totals 14 residues. V was cut by 3 bases and J by 0 bases, with 8 bases left in between. The germline V gene encodes CDR1 MDHEN and CDR2 SYDVKM. The CDR3 bases are TGTGCCAGCAGTTTCGGTCAGGCTAACTATGGCTACACCTTC. This translates into CASSFGQANYGYTF.

The rearrangement joins TRBV7-9 to TRBJ1-6; tentative D call: TRBD1 (5 bases). Trimming removed 5 bases at V and 8 bases at J, with 16 bases between. Per the germline V gene, CDR1 is SEHNR and CDR2 is FQNEAQ (reference sequence). The CDR3 covers 15 residues. The CDR3 nucleotides are TGTGCCAGCAGCGCGGGGGAGGGGTGGGATTCACCCCTCCACTTT. Amino acid sequence: CASSAGEGWDSPLHF.

The V and J genes are TRBV7-2 and TRBJ2-1, with 7 bases lining up with TRBD2. This CDR3 region has 14 residues. J gave up 7 bases and V 5 bases, and 8 bases lay outside the gene matches. Looked up from germline, CDR1 is SGHTA and CDR2 is FQGNSA. CDR3 DNA sequence: TGTGCCAGCAGCCGGGACTATGGGGCAAATGAGCAGTTCTTC. Amino acids: CASSRDYGANEQFF.

J is TRBJ1-3 and V is TRBV7-9; a weak D match, TRBD1 (5 bases). Germline V lookup: CDR1 SEHNR, CDR2 FQNEAQ (reference sequence). The CDR3 loop spans 16 amino acids. V lost 4 bases and J 0 bases, leaving 13 bases between the germline ends. The CDR3 loop reads CASSYPGTVSGNTIYF. CDR3 sequence (DNA): TGTGCCAGCAGCTACCCGGGGACGGTCTCTGGAAACACCATATATTTT. The entire variable domain, with the rest obtained from reference TRBV7-9 and TRBJ1-3, is as follows: DTGVSQNPRHKITKRGQNVTFRCDPISEHNRLYWYRQTLGQGPEFLTYFQNEAQLEKSRLLSDRFSAERPKGSFSTLEIQRTEQGDSAMYLCASSYPGTVSGNTIYFGEGSWLTVV.

This sequence joins TRBV4-2 and TRBJ1-1; weak D call: TRBD1 (5 bases). Germline V lookup: CDR1 LGHNA, CDR2 YNFKEQ. This CDR3 spans 15 amino acids. Deletions cut 0 bases from V and 5 bases from J, with 13 bases between. The CDR3 protein is CASSQEAWGGTEAFF. CDR3 sequence (DNA): TGTGCCAGCAGCCAAGAGGCCTGGGGGGGAACTGAAGCTTTCTTT.

V is TRBV3-1 (or the pseudogene TRBV3-2) and J is TRBJ1-1; 7 positions agree with TRBD1. The germline gives CDR1 LGHDT, CDR2 YNNKEL (reference sequence). This CDR3 spans 14 amino acids. Trimming took 5 bases from V and 4 from J; bases not matched to a gene: 7. The CDR3 DNA sequence: TGTGCCAGCAGCTTACAGGGGAGAGGCACTGAAGCTTTCTTT. It encodes CASSLQGRGTEAFF.

Only one count was recorded for this clone. This chain links TRBV27 with TRBJ2-4; D could derive from TRBD1 or TRBD2 (5 bases each). V was shortened by 0 bases and J by 4 bases, with 7 bases between the two germline ends. Per the germline V gene, CDR1 is MNHEY and CDR2 is SMNVEV (reference sequence). This CDR3 comprises 14 residues. CDR3 region: CASSLSGPKNIQYF. DNA for the CDR3: TGTGCCAGCAGTTTATCGGGACCAAAAAACATTCAGTACTTC.

The chain uses TRBV4-1 and TRBJ2-1; 14 bases map to TRBD2. Unmatched junction bases numbered 8, after V lost 4 bases and J lost 0 bases. This CDR3 has 19 residues. Germline V CDR1 and CDR2: MGHRA, YSYEKL. The DNA of the CDR3 is TGCGCCAGCAGCCGGGGACTAGCGGGGGCCACCAGCTCCTACAATGAGCAGTTCTTC. It specifies CASSRGLAGATSSYNEQFF.

This clone was detected a few times. V gene TRBV3-1 (or the pseudogene TRBV3-2) combines with J gene TRBJ1-5; D is uncertain. The V and J ends lost 1 base and 4 bases respectively, with 5 bases between them. The germline V gene encodes CDR1 LGHDT and CDR2 YNNKEL (reference sequence). CDR3 length equals 13 residues. CDR3 nucleotides: TGTGCCAGCAGCCAAGTAGCGAATCAGCCCCAGCATTTT. Protein product: CASSQVANQPQHF.

The chain uses TRBV3-1 (or the pseudogene TRBV3-2) and TRBJ1-2; 8 bases align to TRBD1. The junction had 0 bases not matched to a gene; V was cut back by 8 bases and J by 4 bases. The CDR3 is 11 residues long. Germline V gene sequence: CDR1 LGHDT, CDR2 YNNKEL (reference sequence). The CDR3 is CASGTGYGYTF. The CDR3 DNA reads TGTGCCAGCGGGACAGGCTATGGCTACACCTTC.

The V gene is TRBV5-1, the J gene TRBJ1-1, with D perhaps TRBD1 (6 bases). V shed 4 bases and J shed 1 base, with 8 bases lying between them. Per germline, CDR1 SGHRS and CDR2 YFSETQ. This CDR3 comprises 13 residues. The CDR3 loop is CASSPTGNTEAFF. The CDR3 DNA sequence: TGCGCCAGCAGCCCGACAGGGAACACTGAAGCTTTCTTT.

In DNA form, the CDR3 reads TGTGCCAGCAGCCCAGGGGTCAGGTATAATTCACCCCTCCACTTT. Translating it yields CASSPGVRYNSPLHF. This chain uses TRBV7-6 with TRBJ1-6; TRBD1 is a possible D gene (6 bases). This CDR3 contains 15 residues. The germline gives CDR1 SGHVS, CDR2 FNYEAQ. V lost 5 bases, J lost 4 bases, and 12 bases lay in between.

The chain joins TRBV5-6 to TRBJ1-5; D is undetermined. This CDR3 is built from 15 residues. V dropped 3 bases and J dropped 1 base, with 11 bases sitting between them. Germline assignment: CDR1 SGHDT and CDR2 YYEEEE. The CDR3 DNA sequence: TGTGCCAGCAGCTACGGACCTAAGAGCAATCAGCCCCAGCATTTT. It translates to CASSYGPKSNQPQHF.

This clone was recorded only once. Written as DNA, the CDR3 is TGTGCCAGCAGCCCCTCACTAGCGGGAGGGCCTTACAATGAGCAGTTCTTC. Protein product: CASSPSLAGGPYNEQFF. This sequence joins TRBV7-2 and TRBJ2-1, with TRBD2 matching 13 bases. CDR1 SGHTA and CDR2 FQGNSA come from the germline V gene. After removal of 5 bases from V and 4 bases from J, the junction contained 8 bases not matched to a gene. The CDR3 covers 17 residues.

J is TRBJ2-7 and V is TRBV7-2, with TRBD2 matching 8 bases. The CDR3 is 15 residues long. V shed 4 bases and J 1 base; nucleotides not matched to a gene: 6. Per the germline V gene, CDR1 is SGHTA and CDR2 is FQGNSA. This CDR3 is CASSSQRGRSYEQYF. DNA for the CDR3: TGTGCCAGCAGCTCCCAGCGGGGGAGGTCCTACGAGCAGTACTTC.

The chain has TRBV25-1 and TRBJ2-5; 8 nucleotides agree with TRBD1. In germline, CDR1 is MGHDK, CDR2 SYGVNS. CDR3 length: 14 residues. V shed 4 bases and J 5 bases; nucleotides not matched to a gene: 6. The DNA of the CDR3 is TGTGCCAGCAGTGGGACAGGGTTGGGGGAGACCCAGTACTTC. It is translated as CASSGTGLGETQYF.

The rearrangement links TRBV27 to TRBJ2-3; tentatively, D is TRBD2 (6 bases). Deletions cut 6 bases from V and 2 bases from J, with 15 bases between. CDR3 length: 15 residues. Germline V gene lookup returns CDR1 MNHEY and CDR2 SMNVEV (reference sequence). As DNA, the CDR3 is TGTGCCAGCAGCCCGGGACTCCGAACCACAGATACGCAGTATTTT. The encoded protein is CASSPGLRTTDTQYF.

The chain joins TRBV7-7 to TRBJ2-7; D is undetermined. There are 13 residues in the CDR3. The germline gives CDR1 SSHAT, CDR2 FNYEAQ (reference sequence). V lost 1 base and J 6 bases, leaving 10 bases between the germline ends. The CDR3, as DNA: TGTGCCAGCAGCTTAGGGGTAGTGGGCGAGCAGTACTTC. Translated: CASSLGVVGEQYF.

This chain connects TRBV5-8 to TRBJ2-6; TRBD2 is a possible D gene (5 bases). The germline gives CDR1 SGHTS, CDR2 YDEGEE. The CDR3 loop spans 18 amino acids. V lost 0 bases and J lost 0, with 13 bases in between. The CDR3 loop reads CASSLGLGTSSGANVLTF. CDR3 coding DNA: TGTGCCAGCAGCTTGGGTCTGGGCACTAGCTCTGGGGCCAACGTCCTGACTTTC.